This TCR beta chain was captured by sequencing in a study of blood T cells in healthy people across ages. Overall study findings and caveats: Donors of long life had a larger count of naive CD4+ cells and greater diversity than aged donors.

This clonotype has ten or more counts. Its antigen is as yet unknown. Total RNA was isolated from each sample in quantities of at least 5 micrograms. The V segment lost 0 bases and the J segment 4 bases; nucleotides outside the gene matches: 6. There are 15 residues in the CDR3. The V gene's germline CDR1 is DFQATT and CDR2 SNEGSKA (reference sequence). Alongside a J-beta primer mix, a sample-barcoded 5' primer served in a second PCR lasting about 7 to 11 cycles. The study obtained at least 2.5 million CDR3-containing paired-end reads from every sample. TCRdb re-analysed the 5' RACE reads in MiXCR, keeping a single row per CDR3 protein. The sample contains around 1,500,000 distinct CDR3 sequences, roughly 27% of which appear only once.

The receptor was isolated from a woman between 25 and 40 years old in good health. Sequenced material: blood. The chain is built from TRBV20-1 and TRBJ2-1, with TRBD2 identical over 7 bases. CDR3 in DNA: TGCAGTGCTAGAGATCCAGCGGGGATTTACAATGAGCAGTTCTTC. Protein: CSARDPAGIYNEQFF.